The 10 T cell receptor beta chains below come from one sample, sequenced in a study of cytomegalovirus exposure and HLA in healthy donors. The PCR employed 60 Vbeta primers together with 13 Jbeta primers. This table comes from immunoSEQ multiplex PCR, and its TCRdb copy is limited to in-frame clones, with some not included. The sample contains about 150,000 clones, just under 80% of which appear only once. The sequenced sample consisted of PBMCs. The receptors here all came from a male donor in good health and CMV-seronegative.

This clone was seen more than once but under ten times. V usage is TRBV4-1 and J usage is TRBJ1-3; no reliable D call. CDR1 MGHRA and CDR2 YSYEKL come from the germline V gene. This CDR3 region has 12 residues. Between the trimmed V and J ends, which lost 4 bases and 2 bases, there was a span of 3 bases. The CDR3 nucleotides are TGCGCCAGCAGCCGCGCTGGAAACACCATATATTTT. This translates into CASSRAGNTIYF.

The chain has TRBV9 and TRBJ1-2; D uncertain. The CDR3 is made up of 16 amino acids. Germline V CDR1 and CDR2: SGDLS, YYNGEE. Trimming pared 1 base from V and 0 bases from J, leaving 13 bases between. CDR3 loop: CASSVTPTETNYGYTF. CDR3 coding DNA: TGTGCCAGCAGCGTAACCCCTACAGAAACTAACTATGGCTACACCTTC.

The chain couples TRBV6-1 to TRBJ2-6; D remains unclear. Germline lookup yields CDR1 MNHNS and CDR2 SASEGT. The V and J ends lost 2 bases and 0 bases respectively, with 11 bases between them. The CDR3 covers 17 residues. This CDR3 reads CASSESQRLSGANVLTF. The CDR3 nucleotides are TGTGCCAGCAGTGAAAGCCAGCGCCTCTCTGGGGCCAACGTCCTGACTTTC.

The chain employs TRBV7-9 and TRBJ1-1; no reliable D call. V was clipped by 5 bases and J by 0 bases, with 4 bases between them. Germline V gene data show CDR1 as SEHNR and CDR2 as FQNEAQ (reference sequence). This CDR3 is 12 amino acids long. CDR3 nucleotide sequence: TGTGCCAGCAGCGTCATGAACACTGAAGCTTTCTTT. The encoded protein is CASSVMNTEAFF.

The chain has TRBV27 and TRBJ2-3; the match to TRBD2 covers 9 bases. V lost 2 bases to trimming and J lost 4 bases; unmatched junction nucleotides: 16. The germline CDR1 and CDR2 sequences are MNHEY and SMNVEV (reference sequence). The CDR3 has 19 amino acids. The CDR3 region has the DNA TGTGCCAGCAGTTTACAGGTAGCGGGGGCCCTCCCCTCTGCAGATACGCAGTATTTT. Its protein product is CASSLQVAGALPSADTQYF.

The genes are TRBV19 and TRBJ2-3; D possibly corresponds to TRBD1 (6 bases). Germline CDR1 is LNHDA and CDR2 is SQIVND (reference sequence). Trimming took 3 bases from V and 5 from J, leaving 9 bases between them. The CDR3 covers 13 residues. CDR3 residues: CASSMQGRDTQYF. In DNA, the CDR3 is TGTGCCAGTAGTATGCAGGGGCGAGATACGCAGTATTTT.

This clone was observed a single time. This chain connects TRBV5-1 to TRBJ1-1, with D possibly being TRBD1 (5 bases). The CDR3 is made up of 13 amino acids. Germline CDR1 is SGHRS and CDR2 is YFSETQ. Trimming stripped 1 base from V and 3 bases from J, with 7 bases between. The CDR3 protein is CASSLRGDTEAFF. The CDR3 DNA reads TGCGCCAGCAGCTTGCGGGGGGACACTGAAGCTTTCTTT.

The DNA for the CDR3 is TGCGCCAGCAGCTTGGGCCTTGGAGCGGGGGTCACAGATACGCAGTATTTT. Translated, it gives CASSLGLGAGVTDTQYF. The rearrangement joins TRBV5-1 to TRBJ2-3; 8 nucleotides line up with TRBD2. The CDR3 totals 17 residues. J lost 2 bases, V lost 0 bases, and 8 bases had no gene match. Germline V gives CDR1 SGHRS, CDR2 YFSETQ.

This clone has a single count. The chain couples TRBV7-2 to TRBJ1-5; 10 nucleotides agree with TRBD1. The CDR3 contains 14 residues. Germline loops: CDR1 SGHTA, CDR2 FQGNSA. The trim removed 6 bases at V and 6 bases at J, leaving 5 bases unmatched. The CDR3: CASSPGQGTQPQHF. The CDR3, as DNA: TGTGCCAGCAGTCCGGGACAGGGGACTCAGCCCCAGCATTTT.

As for this clone: A single base separates this from a much larger clone, so it may be a read error. This rearrangement joins TRBV6-5 to TRBJ2-6; maybe TRBD1 (5 bases). The germline V gene has CDR1 MNHEY and CDR2 SVGAGI. The V end lost 6 bases, the J end lost 0 bases, and 9 bases lay between the germline ends. This CDR3 has 15 residues. CDR3 sequence (DNA): TGTGCCAGCAGCAGAGACAGCTCTGGGGCCAACGTCCTGACTTTC. This sequence encodes CASSRDSSGANVLTF.